The 2 T cell receptor beta chains presented below share a single source sample, sequenced in a study of T cell repertoires in cytomegalovirus infection. TCRdb re-derived calls from the reads in MiXCR, one entry per CDR3 protein. The table has 200,000 to 250,000 distinct CDR3 sequences, approximately 24% seen once; the top ten hold around a sixth. Material: CD8+ T cells from PBMCs. These receptors were taken from a human donor in good health (CMV status not recorded). Some clones in this sample may be carry-over from other donors' samples.

This clonotype was recorded many times. The chain has TRBV7-8 and TRBJ2-1, with 10 bases matching TRBD1. CDR1 and CDR2 (germline): SGHVS, FQNEAQ. The CDR3 length is 16 residues. After removal of 4 bases from V and 0 bases from J, the junction contained 3 bases not matched to a gene. In DNA, the CDR3 is TGTGCCAGCAGCTCCTGGACAGGGGGCTCCTACAATGAGCAGTTCTTC. Its protein is CASSSWTGGSYNEQFF.

In this sample, this clonotype turned up many times. The gene calls are TRBV14 and TRBJ1-1, with D perhaps TRBD1 (6 bases). The germline V gene has CDR1 SGHDN and CDR2 FVKESK. V lost 4 bases, J lost 1 base, and 13 bases lay in between. The CDR3 extends over 15 amino acids. The CDR3 DNA reads TGTGCCAGCAGCCTACAGGGAAACTGGAACACTGAAGCTTTCTTT. It specifies CASSLQGNWNTEAFF. Based on the CDR3 plus reference TRBV14 and TRBJ1-1, the full variable domain is EAGVTQFPSHSVIEKGQTVTLRCDPISGHDNLYWYRRVMGKEIKFLLHFVKESKQDESGMPNNRFLAERTGGTYSTLKVQPAELEDSGVYFCASSLQGNWNTEAFFGQGTRLTVV.